These 18 T cell receptor beta chains came from one sample sequenced in a study of blood T cells in healthy people across ages. Primers used in a second PCR of roughly 7 to 12 cycles were a sample-barcoded 5' primer and a J-beta primer mix. TCRdb recomputed calls from the 5' RACE reads with MiXCR, one row per CDR3 protein. The repertoire holds approximately 900,000 distinct CDR3 sequences, with roughly 48% as singletons. The sequencing input was blood. The receptors were gathered from a young man in good health.

V is TRBV7-2 and J is TRBJ2-1, with unresolved D. V was clipped by 5 bases and J by 9 bases, with 14 bases between them. This CDR3 is built from 13 residues. Germline assignment: CDR1 SGHTA and CDR2 FQGNSA. DNA for the CDR3: TGTGCCAGCAGCCAAGTCCCTAGACGTGAGCAGTTCTTC. It codes for CASSQVPRREQFF.

In this sample, this clonotype turned up many times. The V gene is TRBV20-1, the J gene TRBJ2-7; D possibly corresponds to TRBD1 (6 bases). CDR3 length equals 11 residues. V lost 5 bases to trimming and J lost 7 bases, with 12 bases between them. The germline gives CDR1 DFQATT, CDR2 SNEGSKA (reference sequence). As DNA, the CDR3 is TGCAGTGCTGCCCAGGGGAATGAGCAGTACTTC. Translating it yields CSAAQGNEQYF.

The CDR3, as DNA: TGTGCCAGCAGCCATACCGGACACCAGTACCAAGAGACCCAGTACTTC. It translates to CASSHTGHQYQETQYF. This chain joins TRBV3-1 and TRBJ2-5; D possibly corresponds to TRBD1 (5 bases). Germline-derived CDR1 and CDR2 are LGHDT and YNNKEL (reference sequence). The CDR3 length is 16 residues. Trimming removed 3 bases from V and 0 bases from J, with 14 bases in between.

Remarks on this clonotype: The junction differs from germline at one of its ends, possibly a read error. The V and J genes are TRBV24-1 and TRBJ1-2; D remains unclear. This CDR3 is built from 14 residues. Germline V gene lookup returns CDR1 KGHDR and CDR2 SFDVKD. CDR3 sequence: CVTSDFQRGYGYTF. CDR3 nucleotide sequence: TGTGTCACCAGTGATTTTCAGAGAGGCTATGGCTACACCTTC.

This chain joins TRBV4-1 and TRBJ2-1; the D gene is possibly TRBD2 (5 bases). Germline CDR1 MGHRA, CDR2 YSYEKL. V lost 3 bases, J lost 3 bases, and 9 bases lay in between. This CDR3 region has 14 residues. The CDR3 reads CASSHGGLYNEQFF. The CDR3 nucleotides read TGCGCCAGCAGCCATGGCGGACTCTACAATGAGCAGTTCTTC.

The rearrangement uses TRBV5-1 and TRBJ2-1; maybe TRBD2 (6 bases). The CDR3 covers 14 residues. Trimming removed 3 bases at V and 7 bases at J, with 14 bases between. Per germline, CDR1 SGHRS and CDR2 YFSETQ. The CDR3 reads CASSWDSTKNEQFF. CDR3 nucleotides: TGCGCCAGCAGCTGGGACTCCACCAAGAATGAGCAGTTCTTC.

This chain connects TRBV29-1 to TRBJ2-7; the match to TRBD1 covers 7 bases. CDR1 and CDR2 (germline): SQVTM, ANQGSEA. CDR3 size: 12 residues. V shed 8 bases, J shed 5 bases, and the junction held 9 bases outside the gene matches. CDR3 amino acids: CSIQPQGNEQYF. DNA for the CDR3: TGCAGCATTCAACCACAGGGGAACGAGCAGTACTTC.

J is TRBJ2-2 and V is TRBV12-3 or TRBV12-4; D remains unclear. This CDR3 has 12 amino acids. For the CDR3, the DNA is TGTGACAGAGACCTGAACACCGGGGAGCTGTTTTTT. Amino acids: CDRDLNTGELFF.

V is TRBV5-1 and J is TRBJ1-2; 7 bases agree with TRBD1. The V gene end was trimmed by 4 bases and the J gene end by 6 bases; junction bases not matched to a gene: 9. From germline, CDR1 is SGHRS and CDR2 YFSETQ. The CDR3 loop spans 14 amino acids. The CDR3 nucleotides read TGCGCCAGCAGCCTAGGGGGCGACAACGATGGCTACACCTTC. Translation: CASSLGGDNDGYTF.

This clonotype occurred once. This chain links TRBV5-5 with TRBJ2-5; D is possibly TRBD1 (5 bases). Looked up from germline, CDR1 is SGHKS and CDR2 is YYEKEE (reference sequence). Trimming removed 2 bases from V and 6 bases from J, with 14 bases in between. The CDR3 extends over 14 amino acids. The CDR3 spells CASSFGHAGQTQYF. The CDR3 region has the DNA TGTGCCAGCAGCTTTGGACATGCAGGACAGACCCAGTACTTC.

On this clonotype itself: Being one base from a much bigger clone, this may be a read error. The chain joins TRBV24-1 to TRBJ1-5; 8 bases match TRBD1. CDR1 KGHDR and CDR2 SFDVKD come from the germline V gene. This CDR3 has 13 residues. Trimming at V came to 7 bases and at J to 7 bases, leaving 5 bases not matched to a gene. The CDR3 nucleotides read TGTGCCACCAGCGACAGGGGAGGCCAGCCCCAGCATTTT. Translation: CATSDRGGQPQHF.

The chain recombines TRBV19 with TRBJ2-7; D possibly uses TRBD1 or TRBD2 (7 bases each). With 0 bases removed from V and 10 bases from J, the gap between germline ends came to 19 bases. The CDR3 length is 15 residues. Germline V lookup: CDR1 LNHDA, CDR2 SQIVND (reference sequence). The CDR3 DNA is TGTGCCAGTAGTATAGAGCCAGGAGCAGGGGGGGCCCAGTACTTC. Translated: CASSIEPGAGGAQYF.

V gene TRBV7-8 combines with J gene TRBJ2-7; the D call may be TRBD1 or TRBD2 (6 bases each). With 1 base removed from V and 2 bases from J, the gap between germline ends came to 12 bases. The CDR3 loop spans 15 amino acids. Looked up from germline, CDR1 is SGHVS and CDR2 is FQNEAQ. As DNA, the CDR3 is TGTGCCAGCAGCTTAGGAGTTCGGGGGCCCTACGAGCAGTACTTC. Its protein is CASSLGVRGPYEQYF.

This clonotype was recorded a few times. The chain joins TRBV20-1 to TRBJ2-7; D is ambiguous. This CDR3 is 15 amino acids long. V gave up 0 bases and J gave up 0 bases, with 12 bases separating them. Germline CDR1 and CDR2: DFQATT and SNEGSKA (reference sequence). The CDR3 reads CSARDPVGRSYEQYF. Here the CDR3 DNA reads TGCAGTGCTAGAGATCCGGTGGGTCGCTCCTACGAGCAGTACTTC.

J is TRBJ2-3 and V is TRBV12-3 or TRBV12-4; D call uncertain. V was cut by 5 bases and J by 4 bases, with 10 bases left in between. This CDR3 spans 13 amino acids. The CDR3 sequence: CASSPPKADTQYF. The CDR3 nucleotides are TGTGCCAGCAGTCCCCCAAAGGCAGATACGCAGTATTTT.

This clonotype was counted a few times. This may be a read error: a much more frequent sequence differs by one nucleotide. The genes are TRBV4-1 and TRBJ2-7; tentative D call: TRBD1 (6 bases). This CDR3 region has 14 residues. From germline, CDR1 is MGHRA and CDR2 YSYEKL. V lost 5 bases to trimming and J lost 4 bases, with 15 bases between them. The CDR3 here is CASSVDSGEYEQYF. DNA of the CDR3: TGCGCCAGCAGCGTCGACTCAGGGGAGTACGAGCAGTACTTC.

There are a few counts of this clonotype. The chain links TRBV4-2 to TRBJ2-4; no clear D gene. Germline CDR1 and CDR2: LGHNA and YNFKEQ. The CDR3 runs to 16 residues. Trimming took 0 bases from V and 0 from J, leaving 9 bases between them. The CDR3 protein is CASSQELVGAKNIQYF. CDR3 DNA sequence: TGTGCCAGCAGCCAAGAGTTGGTGGGAGCCAAAAACATTCAGTACTTC.

This clonotype showed up just a few times. The genes are TRBV3-1 and TRBJ2-3; D perhaps matches TRBD1 (5 bases). In germline, CDR1 is LGHDT, CDR2 YNNKEL (reference sequence). CDR3 length: 14 residues. Between the trimmed V and J ends, which lost 1 base and 6 bases, there was a span of 11 bases. The CDR3: CASSQGRVGDTQYF. The CDR3 nucleotides are TGTGCCAGCAGCCAAGGCAGGGTTGGGGATACGCAGTATTTT.